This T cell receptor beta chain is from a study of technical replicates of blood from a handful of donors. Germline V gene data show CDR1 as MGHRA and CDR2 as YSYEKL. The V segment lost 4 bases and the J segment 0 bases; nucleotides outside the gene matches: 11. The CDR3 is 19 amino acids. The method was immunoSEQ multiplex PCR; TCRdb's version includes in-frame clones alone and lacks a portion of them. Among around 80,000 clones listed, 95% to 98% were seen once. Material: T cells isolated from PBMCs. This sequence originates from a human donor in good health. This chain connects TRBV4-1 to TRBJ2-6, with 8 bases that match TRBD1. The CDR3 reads CASSPFQGARISGANVLTF. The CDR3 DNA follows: TGCGCCAGCAGCCCATTTCAGGGGGCCCGAATCTCTGGGGCCAACGTCCTGACTTTC.